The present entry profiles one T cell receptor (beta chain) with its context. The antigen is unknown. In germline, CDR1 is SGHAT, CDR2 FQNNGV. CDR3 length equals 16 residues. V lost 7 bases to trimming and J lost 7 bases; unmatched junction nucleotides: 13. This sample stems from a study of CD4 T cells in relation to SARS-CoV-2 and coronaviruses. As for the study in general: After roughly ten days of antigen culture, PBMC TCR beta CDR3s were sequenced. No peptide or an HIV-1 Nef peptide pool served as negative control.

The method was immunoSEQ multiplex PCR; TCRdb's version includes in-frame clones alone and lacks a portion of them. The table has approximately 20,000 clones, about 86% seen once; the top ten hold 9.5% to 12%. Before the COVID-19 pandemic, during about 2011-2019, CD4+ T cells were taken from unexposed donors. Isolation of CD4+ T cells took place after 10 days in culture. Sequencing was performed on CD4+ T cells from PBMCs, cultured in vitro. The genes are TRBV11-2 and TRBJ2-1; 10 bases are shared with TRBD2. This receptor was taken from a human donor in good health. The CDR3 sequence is CASIAARLAGANEQFF. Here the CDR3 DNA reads TGTGCCAGCATAGCAGCTCGGCTAGCGGGAGCGAATGAGCAGTTCTTC.